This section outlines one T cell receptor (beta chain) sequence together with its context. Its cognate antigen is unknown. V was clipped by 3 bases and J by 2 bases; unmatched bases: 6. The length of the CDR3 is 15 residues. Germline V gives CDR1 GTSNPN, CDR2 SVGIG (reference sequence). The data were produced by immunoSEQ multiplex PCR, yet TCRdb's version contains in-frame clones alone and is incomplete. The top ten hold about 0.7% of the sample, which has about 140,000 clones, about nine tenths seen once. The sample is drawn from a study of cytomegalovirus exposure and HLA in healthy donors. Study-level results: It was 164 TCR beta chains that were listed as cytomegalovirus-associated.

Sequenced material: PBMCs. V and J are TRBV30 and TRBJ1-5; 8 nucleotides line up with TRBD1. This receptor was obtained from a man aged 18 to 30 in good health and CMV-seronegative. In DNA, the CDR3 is TGTGCCTGGAGCGCAGGACAGGGCGGCAATCAGCCCCAGCATTTT. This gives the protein CAWSAGQGGNQPQHF.